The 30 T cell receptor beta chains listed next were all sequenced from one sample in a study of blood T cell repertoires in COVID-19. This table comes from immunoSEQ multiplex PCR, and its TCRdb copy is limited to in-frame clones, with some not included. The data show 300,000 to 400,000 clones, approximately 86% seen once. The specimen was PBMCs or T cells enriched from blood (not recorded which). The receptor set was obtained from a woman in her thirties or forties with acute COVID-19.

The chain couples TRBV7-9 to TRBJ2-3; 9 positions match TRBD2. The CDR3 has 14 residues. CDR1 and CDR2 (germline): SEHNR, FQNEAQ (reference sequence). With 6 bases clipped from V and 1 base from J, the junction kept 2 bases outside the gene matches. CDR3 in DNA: TGTGCCAGCAGGACTAGCGGAGGCACAGATACGCAGTATTTT. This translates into CASRTSGGTDTQYF.

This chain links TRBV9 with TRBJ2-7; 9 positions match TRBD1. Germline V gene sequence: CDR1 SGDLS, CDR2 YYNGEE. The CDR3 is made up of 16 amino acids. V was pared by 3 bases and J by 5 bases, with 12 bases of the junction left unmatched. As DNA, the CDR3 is TGTGCCAGCAGCGCAGAAGGACAGGGGTTTCTCCACGAGCAGTACTTC. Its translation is CASSAEGQGFLHEQYF.

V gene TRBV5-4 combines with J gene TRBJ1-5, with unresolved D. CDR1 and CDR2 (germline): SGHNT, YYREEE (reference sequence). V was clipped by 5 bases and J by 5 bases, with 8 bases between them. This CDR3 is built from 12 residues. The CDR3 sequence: CASSLPDQPQHF. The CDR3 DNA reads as TGTGCCAGCAGTTTGCCTGATCAGCCCCAGCATTTT.

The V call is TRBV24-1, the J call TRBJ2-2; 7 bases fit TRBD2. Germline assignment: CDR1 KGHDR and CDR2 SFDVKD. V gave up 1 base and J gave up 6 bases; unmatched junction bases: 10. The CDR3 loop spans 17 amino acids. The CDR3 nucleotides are TGTGCCACCAGTGATTTTTCATCCGGGAGGCCCGCCGGGGAGCTGTTTTTT. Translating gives CATSDFSSGRPAGELFF.

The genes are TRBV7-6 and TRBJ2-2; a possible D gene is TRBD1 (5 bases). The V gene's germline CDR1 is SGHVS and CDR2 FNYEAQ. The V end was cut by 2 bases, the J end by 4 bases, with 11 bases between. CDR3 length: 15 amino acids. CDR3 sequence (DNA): TGTGCCAGCAGCTTACCTTCGACAGCCACCGGGGAGCTGTTTTTT. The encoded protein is CASSLPSTATGELFF. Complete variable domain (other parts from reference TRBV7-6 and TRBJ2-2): GAGVSQSPRYKVTKRGQDVALRCDPISGHVSLYWYRQALGQGPEFLTYFNYEAQQDKSGLPNDRFSAERPEGSISTLTIQRTEQRDSAMYRCASSLPSTATGELFFGEGSRLTVL.

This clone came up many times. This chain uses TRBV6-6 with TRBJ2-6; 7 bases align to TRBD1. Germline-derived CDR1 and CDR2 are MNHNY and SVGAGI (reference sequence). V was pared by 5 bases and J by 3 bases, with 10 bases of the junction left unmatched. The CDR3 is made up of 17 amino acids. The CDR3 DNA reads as TGTGCCAGCAGTCTAGACAGGGATATAAGTGGGGCCAACGTCCTGACTTTC. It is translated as CASSLDRDISGANVLTF.

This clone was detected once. CDR3 region: CASSESGRVDTQYF. DNA for the CDR3: TGTGCCAGCAGTGAATCCGGGCGGGTTGATACGCAGTATTTT. This chain connects TRBV25-1 to TRBJ2-3; TRBD2 might be the D (5 bases). Germline V lookup: CDR1 MGHDK, CDR2 SYGVNS. Trimming removed 1 base from V and 6 bases from J, with 11 bases in between. CDR3 length: 14 residues. The complete variable domain, with remaining parts taken from reference TRBV25-1 and TRBJ2-3, reads EADIYQTPRYLVIGTGKKITLECSQTMGHDKMYWYQQDPGMELHLIHYSYGVNSTEKGDLSSESTVSRIRTEHFPLTLESARPSHTSQYLCASSESGRVDTQYFGPGTRLTVL.

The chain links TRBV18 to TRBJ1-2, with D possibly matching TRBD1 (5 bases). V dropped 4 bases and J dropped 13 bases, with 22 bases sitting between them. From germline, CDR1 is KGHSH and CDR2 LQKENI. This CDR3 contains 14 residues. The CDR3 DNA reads TGTGCCAGCTCACGAGGGGAGGAACAGCCTTTTTTCACCTTC. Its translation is CASSRGEEQPFFTF. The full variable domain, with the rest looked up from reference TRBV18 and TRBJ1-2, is NAGVMQNPRHLVRRRGQEARLRCSPMKGHSHVYWYRQLPEEGLKFMVYLQKENIIDESGMPKERFSAEFPKEGPSILRIQQVVRGDSAAYFCASSRGEEQPFFTFGSGTRLTVV.

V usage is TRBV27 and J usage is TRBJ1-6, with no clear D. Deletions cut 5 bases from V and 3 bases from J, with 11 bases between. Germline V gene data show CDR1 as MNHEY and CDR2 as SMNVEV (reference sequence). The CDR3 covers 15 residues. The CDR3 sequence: CASSRRLNYNSPLHF. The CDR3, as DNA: TGTGCCAGCAGTCGTAGACTAAACTATAATTCACCCCTCCACTTT.

CDR3 in amino acids: CASRPGHSYTEAFF. In DNA form, the CDR3 reads TGTGCAAGTCGGCCGGGACATTCATACACTGAAGCTTTCTTT. This chain joins TRBV12-2 and TRBJ1-1; no DNA check was done on the table's D call, TRBD1. TRBV12-2 corresponds to a pseudogene. The CDR3 has 14 residues.

In DNA, the CDR3 is TGCGCCAGCAGTTCCACGGGGGGCACAGATACGCAGTATTTT. This gives the protein CASSSTGGTDTQYF. The genes are TRBV5-1 and TRBJ2-3, with D maybe TRBD2 (6 bases). This CDR3 region has 14 residues. The germline V and J ends were trimmed by 5 bases and 1 base, with 11 bases remaining between them. CDR1 and CDR2 from the germline V gene are SGHRS and YFSETQ.

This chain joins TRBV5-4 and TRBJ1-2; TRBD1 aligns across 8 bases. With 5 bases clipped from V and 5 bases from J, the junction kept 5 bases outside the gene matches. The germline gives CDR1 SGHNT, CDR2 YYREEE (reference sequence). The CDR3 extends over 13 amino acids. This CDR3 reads CASRKGQGYGYTF. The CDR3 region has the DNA TGTGCCAGCAGAAAAGGACAGGGATATGGCTACACCTTC.

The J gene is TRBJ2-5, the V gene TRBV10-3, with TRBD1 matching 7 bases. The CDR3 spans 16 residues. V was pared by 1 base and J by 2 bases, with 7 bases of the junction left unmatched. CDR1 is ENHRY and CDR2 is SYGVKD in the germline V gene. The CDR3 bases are TGTGCCATCAGTGAGTTCGGACAGGCCAATCAAGAGACCCAGTACTTC. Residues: CAISEFGQANQETQYF.

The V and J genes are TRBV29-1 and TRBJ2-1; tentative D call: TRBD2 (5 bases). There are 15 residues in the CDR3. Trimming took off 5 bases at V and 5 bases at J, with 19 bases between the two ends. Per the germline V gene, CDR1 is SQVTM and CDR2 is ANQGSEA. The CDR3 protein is CSVSPRGIVNNEQFF. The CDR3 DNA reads TGCAGCGTTTCCCCCAGAGGGATAGTTAACAATGAGCAGTTCTTC.

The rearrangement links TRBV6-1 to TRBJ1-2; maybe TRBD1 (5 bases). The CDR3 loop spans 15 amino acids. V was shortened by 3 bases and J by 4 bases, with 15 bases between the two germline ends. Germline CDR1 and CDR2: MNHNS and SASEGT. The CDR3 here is CASSERLGVVYGYTF. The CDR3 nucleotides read TGTGCCAGCAGTGAGCGTCTAGGGGTAGTCTATGGCTACACCTTC.

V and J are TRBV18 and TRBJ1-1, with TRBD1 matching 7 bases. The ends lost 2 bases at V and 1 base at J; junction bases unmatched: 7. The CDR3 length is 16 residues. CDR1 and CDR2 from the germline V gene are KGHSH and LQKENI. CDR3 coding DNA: TGTGCCAGCTCACCATTTACAGGGGATCGGAACACTGAAGCTTTCTTT. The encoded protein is CASSPFTGDRNTEAFF.

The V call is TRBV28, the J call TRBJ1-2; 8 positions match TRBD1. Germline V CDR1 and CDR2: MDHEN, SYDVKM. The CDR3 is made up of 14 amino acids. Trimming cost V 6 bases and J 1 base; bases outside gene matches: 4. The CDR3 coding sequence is TGTGCCAGCAGCTCAGGACAGGGTAACTATGGCTACACCTTC. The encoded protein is CASSSGQGNYGYTF.

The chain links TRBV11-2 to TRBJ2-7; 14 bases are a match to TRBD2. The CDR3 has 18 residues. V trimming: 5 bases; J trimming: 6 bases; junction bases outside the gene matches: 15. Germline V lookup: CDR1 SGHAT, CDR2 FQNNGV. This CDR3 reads CASSPRLAGGPKSVEQYF. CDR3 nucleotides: TGTGCCAGCAGCCCGCGACTAGCGGGAGGGCCAAAGTCGGTCGAGCAGTACTTC.

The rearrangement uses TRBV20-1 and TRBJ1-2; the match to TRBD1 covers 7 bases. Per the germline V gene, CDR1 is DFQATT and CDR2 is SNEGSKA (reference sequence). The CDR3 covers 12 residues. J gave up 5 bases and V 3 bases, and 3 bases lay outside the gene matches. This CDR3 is CSASNRGYGYTF. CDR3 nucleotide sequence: TGCAGTGCTAGTAACAGGGGATATGGCTACACCTTC.

The CDR3 DNA follows: TGTGCCAGCAGTGGTAGTGGACAGGGTTCGAGCGGCTACACCTTC. Its translation: CASSGSGQGSSGYTF. The chain recombines TRBV2 with TRBJ1-2; TRBD1 matches at 8 bases. Germline assignment: CDR1 SNHLY and CDR2 FYNNEI. This CDR3 has 15 residues. J gave up 8 bases and V 4 bases, and 12 bases lay outside the gene matches.

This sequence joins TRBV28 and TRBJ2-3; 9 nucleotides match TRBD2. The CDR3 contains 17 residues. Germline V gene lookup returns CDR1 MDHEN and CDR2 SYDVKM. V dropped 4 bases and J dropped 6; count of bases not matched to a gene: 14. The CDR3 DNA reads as TGTGCCAGCAGTTCCTTCGAACTTAGCGGGAGTAAGGATACGCAGTATTTT. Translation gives CASSSFELSGSKDTQYF.

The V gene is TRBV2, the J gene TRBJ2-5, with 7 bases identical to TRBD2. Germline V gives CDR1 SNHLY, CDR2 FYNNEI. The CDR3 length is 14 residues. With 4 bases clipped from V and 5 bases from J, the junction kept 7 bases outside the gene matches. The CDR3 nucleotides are TGTGCCAGCAGTGGAGACGCGGGGGTTGAGACCCAGTACTTC. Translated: CASSGDAGVETQYF.

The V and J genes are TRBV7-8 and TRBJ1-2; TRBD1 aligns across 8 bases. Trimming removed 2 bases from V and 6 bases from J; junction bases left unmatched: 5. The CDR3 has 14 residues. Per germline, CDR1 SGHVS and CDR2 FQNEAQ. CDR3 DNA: TGTGCCAGCAGCTTATTTACAGGGGGGAATGGCTACACCTTC. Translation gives CASSLFTGGNGYTF.

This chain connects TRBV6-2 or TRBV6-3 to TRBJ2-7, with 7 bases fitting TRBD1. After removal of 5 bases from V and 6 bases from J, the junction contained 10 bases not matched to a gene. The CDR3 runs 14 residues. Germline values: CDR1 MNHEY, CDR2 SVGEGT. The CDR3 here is CASSKGGKPSEQYF. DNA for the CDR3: TGTGCCAGCAGTAAAGGGGGCAAGCCTAGCGAGCAGTACTTC.

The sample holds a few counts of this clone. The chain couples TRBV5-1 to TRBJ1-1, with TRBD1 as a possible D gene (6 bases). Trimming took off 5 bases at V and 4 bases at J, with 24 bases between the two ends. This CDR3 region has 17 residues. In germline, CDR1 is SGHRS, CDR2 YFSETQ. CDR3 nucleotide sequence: TGCGCCAGCAGGGAACAGGGTTCCGTTCCTTTTGGCACTGAAGCTTTCTTT. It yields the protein CASREQGSVPFGTEAFF.

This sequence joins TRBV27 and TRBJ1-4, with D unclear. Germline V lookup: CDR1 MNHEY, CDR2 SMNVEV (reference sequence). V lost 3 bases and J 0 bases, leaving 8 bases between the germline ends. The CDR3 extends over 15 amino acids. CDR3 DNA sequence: TGTGCCAGCAGTTTTACCTACGCAACTAATGAAAAACTGTTTTTT. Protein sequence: CASSFTYATNEKLFF.

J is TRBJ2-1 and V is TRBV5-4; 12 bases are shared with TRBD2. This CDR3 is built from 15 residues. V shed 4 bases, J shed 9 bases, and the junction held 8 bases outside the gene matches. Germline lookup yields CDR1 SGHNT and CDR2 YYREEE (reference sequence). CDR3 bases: TGTGCCAGCAGCCATTGGACTAGCGGGACAGTTGAGCAGTTCTTC. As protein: CASSHWTSGTVEQFF.

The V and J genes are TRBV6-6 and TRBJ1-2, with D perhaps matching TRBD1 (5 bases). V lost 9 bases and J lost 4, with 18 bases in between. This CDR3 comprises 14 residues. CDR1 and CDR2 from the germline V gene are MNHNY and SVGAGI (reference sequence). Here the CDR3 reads CASFTGGVGYGYTF. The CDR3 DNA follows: TGTGCCAGTTTCACTGGGGGGGTGGGCTATGGCTACACCTTC.

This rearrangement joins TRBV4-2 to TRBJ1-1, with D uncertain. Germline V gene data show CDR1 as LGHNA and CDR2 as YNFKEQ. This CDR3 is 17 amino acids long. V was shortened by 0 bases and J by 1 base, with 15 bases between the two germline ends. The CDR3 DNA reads TGTGCCAGCAGCCAAGATTGGATAGGCCAGGCGAACACTGAAGCTTTCTTT. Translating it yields CASSQDWIGQANTEAFF.

The CDR3 loop reads CASRELAGGLYTGELFF. DNA for the CDR3: TGCGCCAGCAGAGAACTAGCGGGAGGATTATACACCGGGGAGCTGTTTTTT. The chain is built from TRBV5-1 and TRBJ2-2; 12 bases are shared with TRBD2. CDR1 SGHRS and CDR2 YFSETQ come from the germline V gene. The CDR3 consists of 17 residues. V was pared by 5 bases and J by 3 bases, with 8 bases of the junction left unmatched.